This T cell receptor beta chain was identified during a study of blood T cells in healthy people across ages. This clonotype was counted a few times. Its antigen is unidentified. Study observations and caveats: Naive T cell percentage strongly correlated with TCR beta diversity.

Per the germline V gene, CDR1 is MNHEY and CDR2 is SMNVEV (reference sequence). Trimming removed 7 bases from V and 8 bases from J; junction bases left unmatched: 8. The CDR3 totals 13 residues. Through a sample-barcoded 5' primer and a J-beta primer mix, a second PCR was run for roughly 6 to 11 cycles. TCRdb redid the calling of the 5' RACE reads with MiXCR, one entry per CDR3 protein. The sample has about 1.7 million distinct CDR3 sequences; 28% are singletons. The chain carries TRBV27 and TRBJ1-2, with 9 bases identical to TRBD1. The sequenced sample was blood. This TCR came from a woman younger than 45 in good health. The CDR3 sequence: CASTWGTGGGYTF. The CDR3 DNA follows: TGTGCCAGCACCTGGGGTACAGGGGGCGGCTACACCTTC.